The 21 T cell receptor beta chains below all came from one sample that was sequenced in a study of sequential checkpoint blockade in melanoma. Method: immunoSEQ multiplex PCR; TCRdb's copy keeps in-frame clones and lacks some. The sample lists several thousand clones; about 23% were seen once. Treatment defined: randomized to nivolumab then ipilimumab (arm A) or the reverse (arm B). Sequenced material: tumor tissue (inferred from file names), taken from a patient given nivolumab and ipilimumab in sequence. The origin of the receptors is a human donor with melanoma.

V usage is TRBV6-8 and J usage is TRBJ1-2, with TRBD1 matching over 9 bases. This CDR3 comprises 16 residues. The germline V gene encodes CDR1 MNHGY and CDR2 SAAAGT. The V gene end was trimmed by 4 bases and the J gene end by 8 bases; junction bases not matched to a gene: 14. Here the CDR3 reads CASSLRPGQGMDGYTF. The CDR3 nucleotides are TGTGCCAGCAGTTTGAGACCGGGACAGGGAATGGACGGCTACACCTTC.

The J gene is TRBJ1-5, the V gene TRBV23-1, with 8 bases lining up with TRBD1. TRBV23-1 is sorted into the ORF group, with uncertain function. The V and J ends lost 2 bases and 7 bases, in that order; junction bases with no gene match: 13. The length of the CDR3 is 17 residues. In DNA form, the CDR3 reads TGCGCCAGCAGTCAACCCAATCGGACAGGGAAAAACCAGCCCCAGCATTTT. Amino acid sequence: CASSQPNRTGKNQPQHF.

The V and J genes are TRBV19 and TRBJ1-1; D is unresolved. Germline V lookup: CDR1 LNHDA, CDR2 SQIVND (reference sequence). V was pared by 9 bases and J by 6 bases, with 14 bases between. The CDR3 runs to 12 residues. CDR3 residues: CASLTPRAEAFF. The CDR3, as DNA: TGTGCCAGCCTGACCCCTCGCGCTGAAGCTTTCTTT. The whole variable domain, remainder taken from reference TRBV19 and TRBJ1-1, is DGGITQSPKYLFRKEGQNVTLSCEQNLNHDAMYWYRQDPGQGLRLIYYSQIVNDFQKGDIAEGYSVSREKKESFPLTVTSAQKNPTAFYLCASLTPRAEAFFGQGTRLTVV.

The rearrangement uses TRBV29-1 and TRBJ2-6; D unclear. V was clipped by 0 bases and J by 0 bases, with 6 bases between them. The CDR3 covers 15 residues. Per the germline V gene, CDR1 is SQVTM and CDR2 is ANQGSEA. The CDR3 reads CSVEDWGSGANVLTF. The CDR3 DNA follows: TGCAGCGTTGAAGATTGGGGCTCTGGGGCCAACGTCCTGACTTTC. Full variable domain (remainder filled in from reference TRBV29-1 and TRBJ2-6): SAVISQKPSRDICQRGTSLTIQCQVDSQVTMMFWYRQQPGQSLTLIATANQGSEATYESGFVIDKFPISRPNLTFSTLTVSNMSPEDSSIYLCSVEDWGSGANVLTFGAGSRLTVL.

This clone has ten or more counts. The chain couples TRBV11-3 to TRBJ2-5, with a possible D match to TRBD1 (5 bases). Trimming took off 5 bases at V and 1 base at J, with 11 bases between the two ends. The germline V gene has CDR1 SGHNT and CDR2 YENEEA. CDR3 length: 14 amino acids. The CDR3 DNA follows: TGTGCCAGCAGCCTGGGGCAGGTCCAAGAGACCCAGTACTTC. It specifies CASSLGQVQETQYF.

This clone was seen ten or more times. J is TRBJ1-6 and V is TRBV6-8, with TRBD1 identical over 12 bases. The germline V gene encodes CDR1 MNHGY and CDR2 SAAAGT. V trimming: 2 bases; J trimming: 7 bases; junction bases outside the gene matches: 6. This CDR3 region has 17 residues. The chain's CDR3 is CASSYIGTGGINSPLHF. The DNA of the CDR3 is TGTGCCAGCAGTTACATCGGGACAGGGGGCATAAATTCACCCCTCCACTTT.

The chain recombines TRBV19 with TRBJ2-3, with D unclear. Germline V gives CDR1 LNHDA, CDR2 SQIVND (reference sequence). The CDR3 has 15 residues. The V end was cut by 4 bases, the J end by 0 bases, with 11 bases between. The CDR3 bases are TGTGCCAGTAGTACGGGCGCATCTAGCACAGATACGCAGTATTTT. This translates into CASSTGASSTDTQYF. Drawing the rest from reference TRBV19 and TRBJ2-3, the complete variable domain is DGGITQSPKYLFRKEGQNVTLSCEQNLNHDAMYWYRQDPGQGLRLIYYSQIVNDFQKGDIAEGYSVSREKKESFPLTVTSAQKNPTAFYLCASSTGASSTDTQYFGPGTRLTVL.

This clone was counted a few times. The chain joins TRBV11-3 to TRBJ1-1; D is unresolved. This CDR3 region has 14 residues. V was cut by 3 bases and J by 0 bases, with 8 bases left in between. CDR1 and CDR2 (germline): SGHNT, YENEEA. CDR3 in DNA: TGTGCCAGCAGCTTTACAGCGTTGAACACTGAAGCTTTCTTT. It codes for CASSFTALNTEAFF.

J is TRBJ1-1 and V is TRBV5-1; a possible D gene is TRBD1 (6 bases). The CDR3 runs to 14 residues. Germline CDR1 is SGHRS and CDR2 is YFSETQ. Trimming cost V 3 bases and J 4 bases, with 13 bases left between them. The CDR3 sequence: CASSSTGLATEAFF. The CDR3 region has the DNA TGCGCCAGCAGCTCAACAGGGTTGGCCACTGAAGCTTTCTTT.

The chain employs TRBV19 and TRBJ2-2; 14 bases are a match to TRBD2. Germline CDR1 and CDR2: LNHDA and SQIVND (reference sequence). Unmatched junction bases numbered 9, after V lost 11 bases and J lost 1 base. The length of the CDR3 is 17 residues. This CDR3 is CAVKGTSGGRNTGELFF. CDR3 nucleotides: TGTGCCGTTAAAGGGACTAGCGGGGGCAGGAACACCGGGGAGCTGTTTTTT.

This clone was detected only a few times. V gene TRBV9 combines with J gene TRBJ2-7; D tentatively reads TRBD1 or TRBD2 (5 bases each). The CDR3 length is 13 residues. Germline V gene data show CDR1 as SGDLS and CDR2 as YYNGEE. With 0 bases removed from V and 5 bases from J, the gap between germline ends came to 9 bases. As DNA, the CDR3 is TGTGCCAGCAGCGTAGCAGGGACCAACGAGCAGTACTTC. It specifies CASSVAGTNEQYF. The whole variable domain, remainder taken from reference TRBV9 and TRBJ2-7, is DSGVTQTPKHLITATGQRVTLRCSPRSGDLSVYWYQQSLDQGLQFLIQYYNGEERAKGNILERFSAQQFPDLHSELNLSSLELGDSALYFCASSVAGTNEQYFGPGTRLTVT.

The gene calls are TRBV15 and TRBJ2-3, with TRBD2 identical over 7 bases. Germline-derived CDR1 and CDR2 are LNHNV and YYDKDF (reference sequence). The CDR3 runs 14 residues. V shed 1 base, J shed 5 bases, and the junction held 3 bases outside the gene matches. CDR3 sequence: CATSRVSGGDTQYF. As DNA, the CDR3 is TGTGCCACCAGCAGAGTCTCGGGGGGAGATACGCAGTATTTT.

A few counts support this clone. The chain carries TRBV12-5 and TRBJ1-4; D ambiguous. The CDR3 length is 12 residues. Germline V lookup: CDR1 LGHNT, CDR2 FRNRAP. The CDR3 sequence: CASSWVNEKLFF. CDR3 bases: TGTGCCAGCTCCTGGGTGAATGAAAAACTGTTTTTT.

This clone came up a few times. The chain couples TRBV9 to TRBJ2-3, with a tentative D call TRBD2 (5 bases). The CDR3 is 15 residues long. The V and J ends lost 5 bases and 0 bases respectively, with 13 bases between them. Germline CDR1 reads SGDLS; CDR2 reads YYNGEE. The CDR3 DNA sequence: TGTGCCAGCAGAAGACTAACCGCAAGCACAGATACGCAGTATTTT. Translating gives CASRRLTASTDTQYF.

The genes are TRBV18 and TRBJ2-1; a possible D gene is TRBD2 (5 bases). Germline assignment: CDR1 KGHSH and CDR2 LQKENI. The CDR3 has 14 amino acids. V lost 1 base and J 9 bases, leaving 13 bases between the germline ends. The CDR3 protein is CASSPLTGLGEQFF. Here the CDR3 DNA reads TGTGCCAGCTCACCACTGACGGGGTTGGGTGAGCAGTTCTTC.

This clone was recorded a few times. The chain joins TRBV9 to TRBJ1-4, with D perhaps TRBD1 (5 bases). The CDR3 extends over 14 amino acids. The V gene's germline CDR1 is SGDLS and CDR2 YYNGEE. Between the trimmed V and J ends, which lost 3 bases and 4 bases, there was a span of 10 bases. CDR3 region: CASSAGFNNEKLFF. CDR3 in DNA: TGTGCCAGCAGCGCAGGGTTTAATAATGAAAAACTGTTTTTT.

The gene calls are TRBV6-8 and TRBJ2-5; 9 nucleotides align to TRBD2. The CDR3 is 16 amino acids. CDR1 and CDR2 (germline): MNHGY, SAAAGT. The ends lost 0 bases at V and 7 bases at J; junction bases unmatched: 9. The CDR3 here is CASSYSGGGAVGTQYF. CDR3 coding DNA: TGTGCCAGCAGTTACTCCGGCGGGGGGGCCGTTGGGACCCAGTACTTC.

V usage is TRBV5-1 and J usage is TRBJ1-6; D is possibly TRBD1 (6 bases). The CDR3 loop spans 17 amino acids. CDR1 and CDR2 (germline): SGHRS, YFSETQ. The ends were cut back, 4 bases at V and 8 bases at J, with 22 bases in the middle. The CDR3 DNA follows: TGCGCCAGCAGCCTAGGGATCTACAGGGTTAAGGATTCACCCCTCCACTTT. It translates to CASSLGIYRVKDSPLHF.

This clone has a handful of counts. The chain joins TRBV6-8 to TRBJ1-1, with 9 bases that match TRBD1. Germline loops: CDR1 MNHGY, CDR2 SAAAGT. Trimming at V came to 6 bases and at J to 0 bases, leaving 5 bases not matched to a gene. The CDR3 is 15 amino acids. This chain's CDR3 is CASRDRGFMNTEAFF. CDR3 nucleotides: TGTGCCAGCAGGGACAGGGGCTTCATGAACACTGAAGCTTTCTTT.

This clone was observed at least ten times. This chain joins TRBV6-8 and TRBJ2-1, with no clear D. This CDR3 has 13 amino acids. V was cut by 6 bases and J by 5 bases, with 11 bases left in between. In germline, CDR1 is MNHGY, CDR2 SAAAGT. CDR3 amino acids: CASRLSTNNEQFF. CDR3 coding DNA: TGTGCCAGCAGACTATCGACCAACAATGAGCAGTTCTTC.

The genes are TRBV18 and TRBJ2-4; D possibly uses TRBD1 or TRBD2 (6 bases each). Per germline, CDR1 KGHSH and CDR2 LQKENI. Trimming shortened V by 6 bases and J by 0 bases, and 18 bases separated the two germline ends. The length of the CDR3 is 17 residues. The CDR3 loop reads CASSRLEQQGAKNIQYF. Written as DNA, the CDR3 is TGTGCCAGCTCCCGACTAGAACAACAGGGAGCCAAAAACATTCAGTACTTC.